These 24 T cell receptor beta chains share one sample of origin, sequenced in a study of blood T cell repertoires in COVID-19. This table comes from immunoSEQ multiplex PCR, and its TCRdb copy is limited to in-frame clones, with some not included. The sample holds around 60,000 clones, around 83% seen once. Material for sequencing was peripheral blood. The receptors originated from a young man with COVID-19, enrolled during active disease.

This chain connects TRBV6-5 to TRBJ2-3; D gene ambiguous. CDR3 size: 14 residues. Per the germline V gene, CDR1 is MNHEY and CDR2 is SVGAGI. The V end lost 0 bases, the J end lost 5 bases, and 9 bases lay between the germline ends. Written as DNA, the CDR3 is TGTGCCAGCAGTTACTCCGGGTCTGGAGATACGCAGTATTTT. Protein: CASSYSGSGDTQYF.

The chain joins TRBV4-2 to TRBJ1-6; TRBD1 matches 7 bases. The CDR3 runs 16 residues. Germline loops: CDR1 LGHNA, CDR2 YNFKEQ. Trimming cost V 2 bases and J 7 bases; bases outside gene matches: 8. The CDR3 region has the DNA TGTGCCAGCAGCCAAACAATGGGACAGACCAATTCACCCCTCCACTTT. Encoded protein: CASSQTMGQTNSPLHF.

V is TRBV6-1 and J is TRBJ2-1, with TRBD1 as a possible D gene (5 bases). Trimming pared 1 base from V and 4 bases from J, leaving 8 bases between. The CDR3 extends over 14 amino acids. CDR1 and CDR2 from the germline V gene are MNHNS and SASEGT. The CDR3 bases are TGTGCCAGCAGTGAAGGGAACAGGTACAATGAGCAGTTCTTC. This gives the protein CASSEGNRYNEQFF.

This chain links TRBV6-7 with TRBJ2-7, with D perhaps matching TRBD1 (5 bases). TRBV6-7 counts as an open reading frame of uncertain function. V was trimmed by 2 bases and J by 2 bases, leaving 16 bases between them. CDR3 length: 16 residues. In nucleotides, the CDR3 is TGTGCCAGCAGTTACCCGCGGTGGGGCCCAACCTACGAGCAGTACTTC. It translates to CASSYPRWGPTYEQYF.

The V and J genes are TRBV19 and TRBJ1-2; maybe TRBD1 (5 bases). With 8 bases removed from V and 4 bases from J, the gap between germline ends came to 14 bases. This CDR3 spans 13 amino acids. CDR1 is LNHDA and CDR2 is SQIVND in the germline V gene (reference sequence). For the CDR3, the DNA is TGTGCCAGTCGAGGGGAGGAGTTCTATGGCTACACCTTC. Encoded protein: CASRGEEFYGYTF.

CDR3 region: CASSRTSGGPSSYEQYF. CDR3 sequence (DNA): TGTGCCAGCAGTCGGACTAGCGGGGGACCCAGCTCCTACGAGCAGTACTTC. The rearrangement joins TRBV6-6 to TRBJ2-7; 13 bases are a match to TRBD2. This CDR3 has 17 amino acids. The germline V gene encodes CDR1 MNHNY and CDR2 SVGAGI (reference sequence). Losses at the gene ends were 5 bases for V and 0 bases for J; bases not matched to a gene: 7.

The chain carries TRBV5-4 and TRBJ2-3, with 11 nucleotides matching TRBD2. The CDR3 loop spans 16 amino acids. Germline CDR1 is SGHNT and CDR2 is YYREEE (reference sequence). V shed 0 bases and J 4 bases; nucleotides not matched to a gene: 4. CDR3 in amino acids: CASSLALAGVSDTQYF. CDR3 coding DNA: TGTGCCAGCAGCTTGGCACTAGCGGGGGTATCAGATACGCAGTATTTT.

The chain employs TRBV9 and TRBJ2-2; 11 bases are a match to TRBD2. With V trimmed by 0 bases and J by 0 bases, 4 bases remained unmatched. The CDR3 has 18 amino acids. Looked up from germline, CDR1 is SGDLS and CDR2 is YYNGEE. The chain's CDR3 is CASSVDASGRTNTGELFF. The DNA of the CDR3 is TGTGCCAGCAGCGTAGATGCTAGCGGGAGGACGAACACCGGGGAGCTGTTTTTT.

V gene TRBV6-5 combines with J gene TRBJ2-7; weak D call: TRBD1 (5 bases). In germline, CDR1 is MNHEY, CDR2 SVGAGI. The ends were cut back, 2 bases at V and 6 bases at J, with 5 bases in the middle. The length of the CDR3 is 11 residues. DNA of the CDR3: TGTGCCAGCAGTTACAGGGGCGAGCAGTACTTC. The encoded protein is CASSYRGEQYF.

The genes are TRBV19 and TRBJ2-3; TRBD2 aligns across 9 bases. Germline CDR1 is LNHDA and CDR2 is SQIVND (reference sequence). J was trimmed by 0 bases and V by 1 base; bases with no gene match: 8. The CDR3 is made up of 18 amino acids. The CDR3 DNA reads as TGTGCCAGTAGTATAGTGGCGGGGGGGCCGCTTAGCACAGATACGCAGTATTTT. This translates into CASSIVAGGPLSTDTQYF. Supplemented by reference TRBV19 and TRBJ2-3, the full variable domain reads DGGITQSPKYLFRKEGQNVTLSCEQNLNHDAMYWYRQDPGQGLRLIYYSQIVNDFQKGDIAEGYSVSREKKESFPLTVTSAQKNPTAFYLCASSIVAGGPLSTDTQYFGPGTRLTVL.

This chain links TRBV9 with TRBJ2-7; tentatively, D is TRBD1 (5 bases). The CDR3 covers 15 residues. Germline CDR1 is SGDLS and CDR2 is YYNGEE. Between the trimmed V and J ends, which lost 0 bases and 1 base, there was a span of 11 bases. The CDR3 coding sequence is TGTGCCAGCAGCGTAGCTTCCGACAGTTCCTACGAGCAGTACTTC. Residues: CASSVASDSSYEQYF.

This chain links TRBV21-1 with TRBJ1-1. TRBV21-1 constitutes a pseudogene. The CDR3 extends over 12 amino acids. DNA of the CDR3: TGTGCCAGCAGCAAAGGAGTGGGGGGAGCTTTCTTT. This sequence encodes CASSKGVGGAFF.

The rearrangement uses TRBV2 and TRBJ2-1; 8 nucleotides line up with TRBD1. Germline CDR1 reads SNHLY; CDR2 reads FYNNEI. V lost 5 bases to trimming and J lost 6 bases; unmatched junction nucleotides: 6. The CDR3 runs to 14 residues. The CDR3 reads CASSTRTGPNEQFF. The CDR3 nucleotides read TGTGCCAGCAGTACGAGGACAGGGCCCAATGAGCAGTTCTTC.

This clone came up a few times. The chain couples TRBV6-6 to TRBJ1-2, with D possibly being TRBD1 (5 bases). With 9 bases removed from V and 8 bases from J, the gap between germline ends came to 13 bases. This CDR3 contains 11 residues. The germline gives CDR1 MNHNY, CDR2 SVGAGI (reference sequence). The chain's CDR3 is CASWGAEGYTF. The CDR3 nucleotides are TGTGCCAGTTGGGGCGCGGAAGGCTACACCTTC.

In this sample, this clone turned up a few times. This chain's CDR3 is CASSLIAGGPWNEQFF. DNA of the CDR3: TGTGCCAGCAGCTTAATAGCGGGAGGGCCGTGGAATGAGCAGTTCTTC. The rearrangement joins TRBV5-5 to TRBJ2-1; 11 nucleotides align to TRBD2. Germline V gene data show CDR1 as SGHKS and CDR2 as YYEKEE (reference sequence). The CDR3 is 16 residues long. V was pared by 2 bases and J by 7 bases, with 8 bases of the junction left unmatched.

This chain joins TRBV30 and TRBJ2-2, with 11 nucleotides matching TRBD2. The CDR3 loop spans 16 amino acids. Losses at the gene ends were 1 base for V and 6 bases for J; bases not matched to a gene: 7. In germline, CDR1 is GTSNPN, CDR2 SVGIG (reference sequence). The CDR3 spells CAWSATRLAGSGELFF. As DNA, the CDR3 is TGTGCCTGGAGTGCAACGCGACTAGCGGGGTCCGGGGAGCTGTTTTTT.

The genes are TRBV6-6 and TRBJ1-2; no definite D call. The germline V gene encodes CDR1 MNHNY and CDR2 SVGAGI (reference sequence). The CDR3 is made up of 10 amino acids. V lost 5 bases to trimming and J lost 8 bases, with 6 bases between them. CDR3 sequence (DNA): TGTGCCAGCAGTCTATTAGGCTACACCTTC. Translating it yields CASSLLGYTF.

The chain combines TRBV3-1 (or the pseudogene TRBV3-2) with TRBJ1-4; 8 bases are a match to TRBD1. V dropped 3 bases and J dropped 7; count of bases not matched to a gene: 1. This CDR3 has 13 residues. CDR1 LGHDT and CDR2 YNNKEL come from the germline V gene (reference sequence). As DNA, the CDR3 is TGTGCCAGCAGCCACAGGGGGCGTGAAAAACTGTTTTTT. It translates to CASSHRGREKLFF.

A word on this clone: Other DNA sequences in this specimen translate into the identical CDR3. The V call is TRBV7-8, the J call TRBJ2-7; D may be TRBD2 (7 bases). This CDR3 has 14 amino acids. Trimming took 0 bases from V and 2 from J, leaving 8 bases between them. Germline V CDR1 and CDR2: SGHVS, FQNEAQ. The CDR3 nucleotides read TGTGCCAGCAGCTTAGCGGGGGGGCCCTACGAGCAGTACTTC. As protein: CASSLAGGPYEQYF. Full variable domain (remainder filled in from reference TRBV7-8 and TRBJ2-7): GAGVSQSPRYKVAKRGQDVALRCDPISGHVSLFWYQQALGQGPEFLTYFQNEAQLDKSGLPSDRFFAERPEGSVSTLKIQRTQQEDSAVYLCASSLAGGPYEQYFGPGTRLTVT.

This chain links TRBV6-5 with TRBJ2-5; 7 bases are shared with TRBD1. V lost 8 bases, J lost 1 base, and 7 bases stayed unmatched. This CDR3 contains 14 residues. The germline gives CDR1 MNHEY, CDR2 SVGAGI. The CDR3 is CASSGGPIQETQYF. CDR3 nucleotides: TGTGCCAGCTCAGGGGGTCCGATCCAAGAGACCCAGTACTTC.

J is TRBJ2-3 and V is TRBV11-3; 11 nucleotides align to TRBD2. Germline lookup yields CDR1 SGHNT and CDR2 YENEEA. The CDR3 runs 16 residues. After removal of 5 bases from V and 0 bases from J, the junction contained 4 bases not matched to a gene. For the CDR3, the DNA is TGTGCCAGCAGCACCACTAGCGGGGGAAGCACAGATACGCAGTATTTT. Its protein product is CASSTTSGGSTDTQYF. Full variable domain (remainder filled in from reference TRBV11-3 and TRBJ2-3): EAGVVQSPRYKIIEKKQPVAFWCNPISGHNTLYWYLQNLGQGPELLIRYENEEAVDDSQLPKDRFSAERLKGVDSTLKIQPAELGDSAVYLCASSTTSGGSTDTQYFGPGTRLTVL.

The rearrangement joins TRBV7-9 to TRBJ2-7, with 7 bases lining up with TRBD1. The junction had 9 bases not matched to a gene; V was cut back by 5 bases and J by 5 bases. This CDR3 is 14 amino acids long. The V gene's germline CDR1 is SEHNR and CDR2 FQNEAQ (reference sequence). CDR3 in DNA: TGTGCCAGCAGCCCAGAGGGGGCAAGGCACGAGCAGTACTTC. Its translation: CASSPEGARHEQYF.

J is TRBJ1-5 and V is TRBV6-5; tentative D call: TRBD1 (5 bases). CDR1 and CDR2 (germline): MNHEY, SVGAGI. The CDR3 has 15 residues. The V and J ends lost 6 bases and 0 bases respectively, with 12 bases between them. In DNA, the CDR3 is TGTGCCAGCAGAACCAGGGAATATAGCAATCAGCCCCAGCATTTT. Its protein product is CASRTREYSNQPQHF.

This clone has a handful of counts. The genes are TRBV5-1 and TRBJ2-5; 7 bases map to TRBD1. V lost 4 bases, J lost 5 bases, and 8 bases stayed unmatched. Germline CDR1 SGHRS, CDR2 YFSETQ. This CDR3 region has 14 residues. The CDR3: CASSDRGGLETQYF. DNA of the CDR3: TGCGCCAGCAGCGACCGAGGGGGCCTCGAGACCCAGTACTTC. The whole variable domain, filled in from reference TRBV5-1 and TRBJ2-5, reads KAGVTQTPRYLIKTRGQQVTLSCSPISGHRSVSWYQQTPGQGLQFLFEYFSETQRNKGNFPGRFSGRQFSNSRSEMNVSTLELGDSALYLCASSDRGGLETQYFGPGTRLLVL.